These 17 T cell receptor beta chains came from one sample sequenced in a study of shared clonotypes between healthy human individuals. Naive-designated CD8 cells lacked CD45RO, were positively enriched for CCR7, and omitted terminally differentiated effector memory CD45RA+ cells. Clones were read by immunoSEQ multiplex PCR, and TCRdb kept only the in-frame ones, dropping some. The sample has approximately 2,200,000 clones, roughly 91% seen once; the top ten hold roughly 1.8%. Material: naive CD8+ T cells from PBMCs. The receptor source for this set is a man between 18 and 29 years old in good health. Some clones in this sample may be carry-over from other donors' samples.

The V call is TRBV28, the J call TRBJ2-3, with D tentatively TRBD1 (6 bases). The V and J ends lost 2 bases and 4 bases respectively, with 16 bases between them. CDR1 is MDHEN, CDR2 SYDVKM, per germline. The CDR3 is 16 amino acids. CDR3 protein: CASSLLTGWNADTQYF. CDR3 DNA sequence: TGTGCCAGCAGTTTACTAACAGGGTGGAATGCAGATACGCAGTATTTT.

The count of this clone is one. The V and J genes are TRBV6-5 and TRBJ2-5; D gene ambiguous. The germline V and J ends were trimmed by 5 bases and 5 bases, with 6 bases remaining between them. The CDR3 loop spans 11 amino acids. CDR1 and CDR2 from the germline V gene are MNHEY and SVGAGI. CDR3 nucleotides: TGTGCCAGCAGTCAAAGCGAGACCCAGTACTTC. Translating gives CASSQSETQYF.

The chain couples TRBV28 to TRBJ2-7; TRBD2 matches 12 bases. The CDR3 totals 18 residues. The germline CDR1 and CDR2 sequences are MDHEN and SYDVKM. The ends lost 7 bases at V and 3 bases at J; junction bases unmatched: 16. The CDR3 sequence: CASTPTMLAGGVGYEQYF. CDR3 DNA: TGTGCCAGCACCCCGACGATGCTAGCGGGAGGGGTTGGCTACGAGCAGTACTTC.

A single count supports this clone. This chain uses TRBV30 with TRBJ2-5, with TRBD2 identical over 7 bases. Unmatched junction bases numbered 15, after V lost 4 bases and J lost 4 bases. Germline V gene sequence: CDR1 GTSNPN, CDR2 SVGIG (reference sequence). The CDR3 loop spans 16 amino acids. This CDR3 reads CAWNWAEGGPGETQYF. DNA for the CDR3: TGTGCCTGGAATTGGGCAGAGGGAGGGCCCGGAGAGACCCAGTACTTC.

The chain uses TRBV11-2 and TRBJ2-7; 8 bases are shared with TRBD1. CDR1 and CDR2 (germline): SGHAT, FQNNGV. V lost 1 base and J lost 0; bases outside the gene matches: 2. The CDR3 is 15 residues long. CDR3 region: CASSLGGQASYEQYF. CDR3 DNA: TGTGCCAGCAGCTTAGGGGGACAGGCCTCCTACGAGCAGTACTTC.

The chain recombines TRBV4-1 with TRBJ2-7; 10 bases match TRBD2. The CDR3 runs 16 residues. Germline trimming cut 4 bases from V and 2 bases from J; bases unmatched to any gene: 8. The germline CDR1 and CDR2 sequences are MGHRA and YSYEKL. The CDR3 sequence is CASSPGLARDPYEQYF. In DNA form, the CDR3 reads TGCGCCAGCAGCCCGGGACTAGCGAGAGATCCCTACGAGCAGTACTTC.

The chain recombines TRBV5-4 with TRBJ2-7, with 11 bases identical to TRBD1. CDR1 SGHNT and CDR2 YYREEE come from the germline V gene (reference sequence). CDR3 length: 15 residues. After removal of 4 bases from V and 3 bases from J, the junction contained 6 bases not matched to a gene. The CDR3 loop reads CASSSRDRGNYEQYF. DNA of the CDR3: TGTGCCAGCAGCAGCCGGGACAGGGGGAACTACGAGCAGTACTTC.

This clone was picked up a small number of times. J is TRBJ1-1 and V is TRBV9, with D hard to call. V shed 4 bases and J shed 10 bases, with 17 bases lying between them. Germline assignment: CDR1 SGDLS and CDR2 YYNGEE. The CDR3 consists of 13 residues. CDR3 protein: CASSPVEGQGAFF. For the CDR3, the DNA is TGTGCCAGCAGCCCAGTAGAAGGCCAAGGAGCTTTCTTT.

The chain couples TRBV27 to TRBJ2-7, with 13 bases fitting TRBD2. The V segment lost 6 bases and the J segment 2 bases; nucleotides outside the gene matches: 4. This CDR3 is built from 15 residues. Germline V CDR1 and CDR2: MNHEY, SMNVEV (reference sequence). As DNA, the CDR3 is TGTGCCAGCAGGGGTGGGACTAGCGGGACCTACGAGCAGTACTTC. As protein: CASRGGTSGTYEQYF.

This chain links TRBV18 with TRBJ2-7, with D maybe TRBD1 (6 bases). Between the trimmed V and J ends, which lost 0 bases and 3 bases, there was a span of 18 bases. Germline CDR1 reads KGHSH; CDR2 reads LQKENI. The CDR3 is made up of 17 amino acids. The CDR3 bases are TGTGCCAGCTCACCACCGCCCTATTACACGGGACACTACGAGCAGTACTTC. Amino acids: CASSPPPYYTGHYEQYF.

The J gene is TRBJ2-5, the V gene TRBV4-1; no reliable D call. The CDR3 extends over 13 amino acids. Germline CDR1 MGHRA, CDR2 YSYEKL. The germline V and J ends were trimmed by 6 bases and 4 bases, with 12 bases remaining between them. The CDR3 sequence is CASSTRVAETQYF. The CDR3 coding sequence is TGCGCCAGCAGTACAAGGGTAGCAGAGACCCAGTACTTC.

Written as DNA, the CDR3 is TGCGCCAGCAGCTTGTGGGGGGGAGACCAAGAGACCCAGTACTTC. As protein: CASSLWGGDQETQYF. V is TRBV5-1 and J is TRBJ2-5, with 7 positions matching TRBD2. The CDR3 is made up of 15 amino acids. J was trimmed by 0 bases and V by 1 base; bases with no gene match: 3. Germline-derived CDR1 and CDR2 are SGHRS and YFSETQ.

The chain is built from TRBV14 and TRBJ2-7, with D tentatively TRBD2 (6 bases). With 2 bases removed from V and 2 bases from J, the gap between germline ends came to 13 bases. CDR1 is SGHDN and CDR2 is FVKESK in the germline V gene. The CDR3 is 15 amino acids. The CDR3 reads CASSQQPGGAYEQYF. For the CDR3, the DNA is TGTGCCAGCAGCCAACAACCGGGCGGGGCCTACGAGCAGTACTTC. Using reference TRBV14 and TRBJ2-7 for the parts outside the CDR3, the full variable domain is EAGVTQFPSHSVIEKGQTVTLRCDPISGHDNLYWYRRVMGKEIKFLLHFVKESKQDESGMPNNRFLAERTGGTYSTLKVQPAELEDSGVYFCASSQQPGGAYEQYFGPGTRLTVT.

This chain uses TRBV27 with TRBJ2-6; 9 bases are a match to TRBD1. Germline loops: CDR1 MNHEY, CDR2 SMNVEV (reference sequence). After removal of 0 bases from V and 3 bases from J, the junction contained 6 bases not matched to a gene. The CDR3 covers 18 residues. CDR3 protein: CASSLSGQGWVGANVLTF. The CDR3 nucleotides read TGTGCCAGCAGTTTATCGGGACAGGGATGGGTTGGGGCCAACGTCCTGACTTTC.

The chain carries TRBV4-2 and TRBJ1-2; no reliable D call. Trimming took 1 base from V and 3 from J, leaving 12 bases between them. The CDR3 runs to 15 residues. In germline, CDR1 is LGHNA, CDR2 YNFKEQ. The CDR3 region is CASSQVEGPHYGYTF. As DNA, the CDR3 is TGTGCCAGCAGCCAAGTTGAAGGGCCCCACTATGGCTACACCTTC.

The V call is TRBV7-8, the J call TRBJ1-5, with 7 bases fitting TRBD1. CDR1 and CDR2 (germline): SGHVS, FQNEAQ. The CDR3 spans 14 residues. The J segment lost 7 bases and the V segment lost 4 bases, leaving 7 bases of the junction unmatched. In nucleotides, the CDR3 is TGTGCCAGCAGCTCACAGGGGCCGGGGCAGCCCCAGCATTTT. This gives the protein CASSSQGPGQPQHF.

This chain uses TRBV27 with TRBJ2-7, with 10 positions matching TRBD1. The CDR3 totals 14 residues. Losses at the gene ends were 6 bases for V and 1 base for J; bases not matched to a gene: 3. CDR1 is MNHEY and CDR2 is SMNVEV in the germline V gene (reference sequence). As DNA, the CDR3 is TGTGCCAGCAGACCGGGACAGGGGTCCTACGAGCAGTACTTC. Encoded protein: CASRPGQGSYEQYF.